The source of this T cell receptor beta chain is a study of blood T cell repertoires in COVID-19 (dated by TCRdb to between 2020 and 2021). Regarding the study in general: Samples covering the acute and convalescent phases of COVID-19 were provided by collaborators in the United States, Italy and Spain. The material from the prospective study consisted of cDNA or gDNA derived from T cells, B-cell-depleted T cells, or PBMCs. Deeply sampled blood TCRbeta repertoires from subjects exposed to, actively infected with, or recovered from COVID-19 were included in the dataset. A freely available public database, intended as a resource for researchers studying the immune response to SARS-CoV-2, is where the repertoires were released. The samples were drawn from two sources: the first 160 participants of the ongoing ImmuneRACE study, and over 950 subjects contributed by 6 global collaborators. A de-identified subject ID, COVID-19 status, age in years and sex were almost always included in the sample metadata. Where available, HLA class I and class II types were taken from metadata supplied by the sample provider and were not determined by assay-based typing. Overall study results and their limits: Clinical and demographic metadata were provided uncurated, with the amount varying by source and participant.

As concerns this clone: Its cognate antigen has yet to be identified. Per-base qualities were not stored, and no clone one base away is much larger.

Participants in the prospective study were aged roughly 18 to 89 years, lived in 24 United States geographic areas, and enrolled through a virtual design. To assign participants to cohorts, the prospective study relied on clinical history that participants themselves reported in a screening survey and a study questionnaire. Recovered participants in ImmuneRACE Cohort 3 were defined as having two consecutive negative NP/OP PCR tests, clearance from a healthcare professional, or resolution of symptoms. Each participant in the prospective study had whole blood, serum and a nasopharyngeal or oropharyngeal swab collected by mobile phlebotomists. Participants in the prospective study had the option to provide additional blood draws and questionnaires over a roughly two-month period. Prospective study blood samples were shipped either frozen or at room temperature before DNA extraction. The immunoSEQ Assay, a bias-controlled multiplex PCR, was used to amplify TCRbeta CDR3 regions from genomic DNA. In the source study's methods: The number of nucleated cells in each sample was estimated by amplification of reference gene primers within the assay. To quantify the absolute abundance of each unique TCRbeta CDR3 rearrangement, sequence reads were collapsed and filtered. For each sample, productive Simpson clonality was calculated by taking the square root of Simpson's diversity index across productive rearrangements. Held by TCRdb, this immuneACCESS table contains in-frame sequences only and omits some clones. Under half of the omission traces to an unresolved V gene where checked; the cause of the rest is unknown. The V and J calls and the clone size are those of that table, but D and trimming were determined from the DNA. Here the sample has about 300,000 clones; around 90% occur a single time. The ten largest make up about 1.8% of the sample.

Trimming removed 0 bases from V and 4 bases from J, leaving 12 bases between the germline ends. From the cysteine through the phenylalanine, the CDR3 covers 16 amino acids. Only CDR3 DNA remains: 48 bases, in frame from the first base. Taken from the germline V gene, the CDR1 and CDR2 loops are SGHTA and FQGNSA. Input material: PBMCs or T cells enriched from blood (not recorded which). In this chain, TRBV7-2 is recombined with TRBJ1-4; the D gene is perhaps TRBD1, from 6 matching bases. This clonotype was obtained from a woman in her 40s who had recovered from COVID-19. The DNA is TGTGCCAGCAGCTTAGCGCAGGGGCTACTTAATGAAAAACTGTTTTTT. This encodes CASSLAQGLLNEKLFF.